This T cell receptor (beta chain) was identified in a study of OX40 agonist ivuxolimab in advanced cancers. V lost 5 bases, J lost 3 bases, and 17 bases lay in between. The CDR3 runs to 15 residues. Germline CDR1 is SGHNT and CDR2 is YYREEE (reference sequence). A word on this clone: Antigen specificity is unknown.

Patients were ineligible given autoimmune disease history or systemic immunosuppression. Sequencing was performed with immunoSEQ multiplex PCR; in TCRdb, only in-frame clones are kept and a portion is missing. The sample holds some 74,000 clones, 82% seen once. Points from the study as a whole: CD8+ T cells showed, on average, more clonal expansion than CD4+ cells.

The chain recombines TRBV5-4 with TRBJ2-5, with D tentatively TRBD1 or TRBD2 (5 bases each). This sequence originates from an adult with an advanced solid tumor such as melanoma, head and neck, liver or kidney cancer. This specimen consisted of CD4+ or CD8+ T cells sorted from blood, obtained in a trial of the OX40 agonist ivuxolimab. The CDR3, as DNA: TGTGCCAGCAGGTCTGCCGGGACGGCTAAAGAGACCCAGTACTTC. The encoded protein is CASRSAGTAKETQYF.